The source of this T cell receptor beta chain is a study of blood T cell repertoires in COVID-19. The V end lost 5 bases, the J end lost 5 bases, and 14 bases lay between the germline ends. Germline CDR1 reads KGHDR; CDR2 reads SFDVKD. This CDR3 has 14 amino acids. Sequencing was performed with immunoSEQ multiplex PCR; in TCRdb, only in-frame clones are kept and a portion is missing. The profile shows 150,000 to 200,000 clones, 88% of them singletons. The chain recombines TRBV24-1 with TRBJ1-1, with no clear D. Material: PBMCs or T cells enriched from blood (not recorded which). This receptor was identified in a woman aged 18-29 years who had recovered from COVID-19. CDR3 nucleotide sequence: TGTGCCACCAGTGGAGCTGGTCGGGAGACTGAAGCTTTCTTT. This sequence encodes CATSGAGRETEAFF.